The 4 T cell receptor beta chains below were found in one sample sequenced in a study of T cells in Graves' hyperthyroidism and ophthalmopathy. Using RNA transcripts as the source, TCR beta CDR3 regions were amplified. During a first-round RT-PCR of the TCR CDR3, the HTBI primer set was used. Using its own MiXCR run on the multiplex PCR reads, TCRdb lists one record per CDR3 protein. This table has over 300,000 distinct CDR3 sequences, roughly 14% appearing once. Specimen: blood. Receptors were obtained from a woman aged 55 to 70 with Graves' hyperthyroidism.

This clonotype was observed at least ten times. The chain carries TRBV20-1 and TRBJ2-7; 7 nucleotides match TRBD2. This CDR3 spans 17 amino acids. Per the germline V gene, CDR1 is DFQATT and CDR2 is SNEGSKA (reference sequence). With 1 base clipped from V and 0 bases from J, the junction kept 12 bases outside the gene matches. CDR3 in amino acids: CSARGEYSGWFSYEQYF. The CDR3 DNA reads TGCAGTGCTAGAGGGGAATATAGCGGGTGGTTCTCCTACGAGCAGTACTTC.

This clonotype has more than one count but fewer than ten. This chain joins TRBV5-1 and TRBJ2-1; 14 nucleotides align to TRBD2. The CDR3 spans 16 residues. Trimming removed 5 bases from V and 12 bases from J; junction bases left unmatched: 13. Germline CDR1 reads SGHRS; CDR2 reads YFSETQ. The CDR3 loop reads CASSSSGTSGSGGQFF. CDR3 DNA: TGCGCCAGCAGTTCATCCGGGACTAGCGGGAGTGGGGGGCAGTTCTTC.

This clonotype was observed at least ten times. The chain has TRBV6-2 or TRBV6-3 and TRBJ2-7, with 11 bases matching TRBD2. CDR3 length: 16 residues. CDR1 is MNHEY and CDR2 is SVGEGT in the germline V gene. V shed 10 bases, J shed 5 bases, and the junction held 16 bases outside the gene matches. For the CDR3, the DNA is TGTGCCACCTCGTCGATAGCGGGAGGGCCCATCCACGAGCAGTACTTC. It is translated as CATSSIAGGPIHEQYF.

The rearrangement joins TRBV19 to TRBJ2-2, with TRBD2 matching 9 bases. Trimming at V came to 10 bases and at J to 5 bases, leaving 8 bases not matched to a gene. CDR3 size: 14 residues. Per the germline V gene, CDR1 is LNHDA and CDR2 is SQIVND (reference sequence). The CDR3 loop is CATSAGGVTGELFF. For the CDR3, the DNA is TGTGCCACCTCCGCGGGAGGGGTGACCGGGGAGCTGTTTTTT. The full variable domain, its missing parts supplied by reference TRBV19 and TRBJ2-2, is DGGITQSPKYLFRKEGQNVTLSCEQNLNHDAMYWYRQDPGQGLRLIYYSQIVNDFQKGDIAEGYSVSREKKESFPLTVTSAQKNPTAFYLCATSAGGVTGELFFGEGSRLTVL.